Listed here are 10 T cell receptor beta chains from one sample, sequenced in a study of blood T cell repertoires in COVID-19. Using immunoSEQ multiplex PCR, the repertoire was profiled, and TCRdb retains in-frame clones only, with some absent. The table has hundreds of thousands of clones, over 70% seen once. The sample was peripheral blood. These receptors were collected from a woman aged 50 to 60 with acute or convalescent COVID-19.

This clone was detected a few times. The chain recombines TRBV29-1 with TRBJ2-7, with 8 bases lining up with TRBD2. This CDR3 region has 12 residues. Germline trimming cut 5 bases from V and 4 bases from J; bases unmatched to any gene: 4. In germline, CDR1 is SQVTM, CDR2 ANQGSEA. This CDR3 is CSVLAGRYEQYF. The CDR3 DNA is TGCAGCGTTCTAGCGGGTCGGTACGAGCAGTACTTC.

The rearrangement joins TRBV24-1 to TRBJ1-6; TRBD1 aligns across 8 bases. CDR1 and CDR2 (germline): KGHDR, SFDVKD. Trimming removed 2 bases from V and 16 bases from J; junction bases left unmatched: 6. This CDR3 contains 13 residues. CDR3 sequence: CATSDSDRGPLHF. DNA for the CDR3: TGTGCCACCAGTGATTCCGACAGGGGCCCTCTCCACTTT.

This chain uses TRBV18 with TRBJ2-3; 11 bases map to TRBD1. The CDR3 sequence is 15 residues long. Germline CDR1 reads KGHSH; CDR2 reads LQKENI. V was clipped by 8 bases and J by 0 bases; unmatched bases: 4. The CDR3 DNA sequence: TGTGCCAGCGGACAGGGGGCAAAAAGCACAGATACGCAGTATTTT. As protein: CASGQGAKSTDTQYF. Combining the CDR3 with reference TRBV18 and TRBJ2-3 gives the whole variable domain NAGVMQNPRHLVRRRGQEARLRCSPMKGHSHVYWYRQLPEEGLKFMVYLQKENIIDESGMPKERFSAEFPKEGPSILRIQQVVRGDSAAYFCASGQGAKSTDTQYFGPGTRLTVL.

The rearrangement links TRBV28 to TRBJ1-2; no clear D. This CDR3 is 13 amino acids long. Trimming cost V 3 bases and J 8 bases, with 13 bases left between them. Per the germline V gene, CDR1 is MDHEN and CDR2 is SYDVKM. The DNA of the CDR3 is TGTGCCAGCAGTTTTAGTGGTCGATGGGGCTACACCTTC. Translation: CASSFSGRWGYTF.

The gene calls are TRBV5-1 and TRBJ1-4; 7 bases map to TRBD1. This CDR3 region has 15 residues. The trim removed 0 bases at V and 8 bases at J, leaving 7 bases unmatched. Per germline, CDR1 SGHRS and CDR2 YFSETQ. The CDR3 DNA reads as TGCGCCAGCAGCTTGGAAGGGGGCACGGGGGAAAAACTGTTTTTT. Amino acid sequence: CASSLEGGTGEKLFF.

The chain recombines TRBV11-2 with TRBJ2-3; possibly TRBD1 for D (6 bases). V lost 1 base and J lost 2, with 10 bases in between. The CDR3 spans 15 residues. Germline CDR1 SGHAT, CDR2 FQNNGV. The DNA of the CDR3 is TGTGCCAGCAGCTTAGGGGGGCCCCCCACAGATACGCAGTATTTT. Residues: CASSLGGPPTDTQYF.

The rearrangement uses TRBV7-3 and TRBJ2-1; D may be TRBD2 (6 bases). The CDR3 consists of 17 residues. From germline, CDR1 is SGHTA and CDR2 FQGTGA. The V end lost 1 base, the J end lost 6 bases, and 19 bases lay between the germline ends. CDR3 sequence reads: CASSLMDQKAGINEQFF. The CDR3 DNA is TGTGCCAGCAGCTTAATGGATCAGAAAGCGGGCATCAATGAGCAGTTCTTC.

The rearrangement links TRBV2 to TRBJ1-2; 9 positions agree with TRBD1. There are 11 residues in the CDR3. Germline CDR1 and CDR2: SNHLY and FYNNEI. After removal of 9 bases from V and 8 bases from J, the junction contained 4 bases not matched to a gene. The CDR3, as DNA: TGTGCCAGTCACAGGGGGCGAGGCTACACCTTC. It translates to CASHRGRGYTF.

The V gene is TRBV28, the J gene TRBJ2-7; no firm D call. V was pared by 2 bases and J by 9 bases, with 20 bases between. The V gene's germline CDR1 is MDHEN and CDR2 SYDVKM. The length of the CDR3 is 15 residues. CDR3 coding DNA: TGTGCCAGCAGTTTAACCGCGGTGCAGAGCTACTGGCAGTACTTC. This gives the protein CASSLTAVQSYWQYF.

The V gene is TRBV30, the J gene TRBJ2-7; 7 positions match TRBD1. The germline V gene has CDR1 GTSNPN and CDR2 SVGIG (reference sequence). The V and J ends lost 2 bases and 0 bases, in that order; junction bases with no gene match: 4. This CDR3 has 14 amino acids. CDR3 in amino acids: CAWSPPGGSYEQYF. The CDR3 DNA sequence: TGTGCCTGGAGTCCTCCAGGGGGCTCCTACGAGCAGTACTTC. The whole variable domain, filled in from reference TRBV30 and TRBJ2-7, reads SQTIHQWPATLVQPVGSPLSLECTVEGTSNPNLYWYRQAAGRGLQLLFYSVGIGQISSEVPQNLSASRPQDRQFILSSKKLLLSDSGFYLCAWSPPGGSYEQYFGPGTRLTVT.